A selection of T cell receptor beta chains follows, all from one sample in a study of post-analysis software for immune sequencing data. TCRdb recomputed calls from the PCR reads with MiXCR, one row per CDR3 protein. The table lists 750,000 to 950,000 distinct CDR3 sequences, roughly 50% of them singletons, with approximately 4.3% in the top ten. Source material: blood. These TCRs come from a girl between 10 and 17 years old with multiple sclerosis. Both conserved end residues are part of each CDR3. A D gene is named only where the DNA matches it firmly. Clone size is shown for a subset of rows, as once, few, many or a class of expanded clone.

>.|TRBJ2-1|.|TRBV3-1
CASSQDWVEQFF
TGTGCCAGCAGCCAAGACTGGGTTGAGCAGTTCTTC
>few|TRBJ2-5|TRBD2|TRBV20-1
CSARESGRREQYF
TGCAGTGCTAGAGAGAGCGGGAGAAGAGAGCAGTACTTC
>.|TRBJ2-1|TRBD1|TRBV7-3
CASSLGQGRTYNEQFF
TGTGCCAGCAGCTTAGGACAGGGGAGGACCTACAATGAGCAGTTCTTC
>.|TRBJ2-3|.|TRBV28
CASREQSERTDTQYF
TGTGCCAGCCGAGAACAGTCGGAAAGGACAGATACGCAGTATTTT
>.|TRBJ2-7|.|TRBV7-2
CASSLELRKGYEQYF
TGTGCCAGCAGCTTAGAATTGCGTAAGGGTTACGAGCAGTACTTC
>.|TRBJ2-1|TRBD2|TRBV11-3
CASSLEKLAGYNEQFF
TGTGCCAGCAGCTTAGAAAAACTAGCGGGCTACAATGAGCAGTTCTTC
>.|TRBJ2-1|.|TRBV4-1
CASSQVGGKNEQFF
TGCGCCAGCAGCCAAGTTGGCGGGAAAAATGAGCAGTTCTTC
>.|TRBJ1-5|.|TRBV4-1
CASSHATQGIKFNQPQHF
TGCGCCAGCAGCCACGCCACCCAGGGTATCAAGTTCAATCAGCCCCAGCATTTT
>.|TRBJ1-2|TRBD1|TRBV12-3/TRBV12-4
CASRPQTGENYGYTF
TGTGCCAGCAGACCCCAGACAGGGGAGAACTATGGCTACACTTTC
>few|TRBJ1-6|.|TRBV20-1
CSATRGRRGYNSPLHF
TGCAGTGCTACCCGCGGGAGAAGGGGATATAATTCACCCCTCCACTTT
>.|TRBJ2-7|.|TRBV10-3
CAINNSGYEQYF
TGTGCCATCAATAATAGCGGCTACGAGCAGTACTTC
>.|TRBJ2-5|.|TRBV7-2
CASSTQWRSQETQYF
TGTGCCAGCAGCACCCAATGGAGAAGCCAAGAGACCCAGTACTTC
>few|TRBJ2-1|.|TRBV6-4
CASSDGAYNEQFF
TGTGCCAGCAGTGACGGGGCTTACAATGAGCAGTTCTTC
>.|TRBJ1-2|TRBD1|TRBV29-1
CSVSPGTGQGAYGYTF
TGCAGCGTCTCACCCGGGACGGGACAGGGGGCCTATGGCTACACCTTC
>.|TRBJ2-7|.|TRBV29-1
CSVGEVYEQYF
TGCAGCGTTGGCGAGGTCTACGAGCAGTACTTC
>.|TRBJ2-7|TRBD2|TRBV29-1
CSVEDQRGAHWEQYF
TGCAGCGTTGAAGACCAGCGGGGGGCTCACTGGGAGCAGTACTTC
>few|TRBJ2-5|TRBD2|TRBV20-1
CSAHWGLAGNQLRETQYF
TGCAGTGCTCATTGGGGACTAGCGGGAAACCAACTCAGAGAGACCCAGTACTTC
>.|TRBJ1-2|.|TRBV29-1
CSVASGDGYTF
TGCAGCGTAGCAAGTGGGGACGGCTACACCTTC
>.|TRBJ2-7|.|TRBV5-1
CASSKTPGDYEQYF
TGCGCCAGCAGCAAGACCCCCGGGGACTACGAGCAGTACTTC
>few|TRBJ2-6|.|TRBV12-3/TRBV12-4
CASSLGGLGANVLTF
TGTGCCAGCAGTTTAGGGGGGCTCGGGGCCAACGTCCTGACTTTC
>.|TRBJ2-1|TRBD1|TRBV7-3
CASSPGLTGGDEQFF
TGTGCCAGCAGCCCCGGGTTAACAGGGGGCGATGAGCAGTTCTTC
>.|TRBJ2-5|.|TRBV15
CATGRDISQETQYF
TGTGCCACCGGCAGAGATATCAGTCAAGAGACCCAGTACTTC
>.|TRBJ2-7|TRBD2|TRBV18
CASSPQREGNEQYF
TGTGCCAGCTCACCACAGCGGGAGGGTAACGAGCAGTACTTC
>.|TRBJ2-7|.|TRBV5-1
CASSLGPPGKPYEQYF
TGCGCCAGCAGCTTGGGCCCCCCGGGAAAACCCTACGAGCAGTACTTC
>few|TRBJ2-7|TRBD2|TRBV20-1
CSAWTSGAYEQYF
TGCAGTGCTTGGACTAGCGGGGCTTACGAGCAGTACTTC
>.|TRBJ2-1|.|TRBV12-3/TRBV12-4
CASSFAEQFF
TGTGCCAGCAGTTTTGCCGAGCAGTTCTTC
>.|TRBJ2-7|.|TRBV12-3/TRBV12-4
CASSLSLAVRYEQYF
TGTGCCAGCAGTTTGAGCCTAGCCGTTCGGTACGAGCAGTACTTC
>.|TRBJ2-7|TRBD1|TRBV12-3/TRBV12-4
CASSLATQGAFSYEQYF
TGTGCCAGCAGTTTAGCGACACAGGGGGCTTTTTCCTACGAGCAGTACTTC
>.|TRBJ2-3|TRBD2|TRBV7-8
CASSPRGSGRLVDTQYF
TGTGCCAGCAGCCCTCGAGGGAGCGGGAGATTGGTAGATACGCAGTATTTT